The source of this T cell receptor (beta chain) is a study of beta chain features in type 1 diabetes. Via the markers CD45RO/CCR7/CD25/CD127/CD95/CD27, stem cell-like memory, regulatory, central memory and naive CD4+ cells were sorted. Populations obtained by sorting all exceeded 95% purity. Per germline, CDR1 SGHNT and CDR2 YENEEA. The CDR3 has 13 residues. The V segment lost 8 bases and the J segment 2 bases; nucleotides outside the gene matches: 6. Since all of the isolated RNA was reverse transcribed, expressed TCRB transcripts were what got sequenced. The average for stem cell-like memory T cell samples was around 980,000 reads. Clones were read by immunoSEQ multiplex PCR, and TCRdb kept only the in-frame ones, dropping some. The table lists approximately 100,000 clones, approximately 39% of them singletons.

The sequenced sample consisted of stem cell memory CD4+ T cells from blood. The chain employs TRBV11-3 and TRBJ2-7; TRBD2 matches 7 bases. The sequence was collected from a woman between 18 and 29 years old in good health. The CDR3 sequence: CASSRLAAYEQYF. CDR3 in DNA: TGTGCCAGCTCGCGTCTAGCGGCCTACGAGCAGTACTTC.